Detailed here is one TCR beta chain. Its antigen remains unknown. A junction boundary mismatches the germline segment, possibly from a read error. These data are taken from a study of blood T cells in healthy people across ages. Sample-barcoded 5' priming and a J-beta primer mix drove a second PCR of roughly 7 to 11 cycles. With 12 random nucleotides, a template-switch adaptor tagged each individual cDNA molecule. From the 5' RACE reads, TCRdb called clonotypes with MiXCR, one entry per CDR3 protein. Altogether 650,000 to 1,000,000 distinct CDR3 sequences are present, 36% being singletons, with the ten largest covering roughly 13%. General study findings and limits: Donor CMV status, an unknown factor, possibly confounded changes in expanded clonotypes. Long-lived donors carried more naive CD4+ cells and greater diversity than aged donors.

Germline assignment: CDR1 LGHNA and CDR2 YSLEER. This CDR3 is built from 13 residues. The sample consisted of blood. V gene TRBV4-3 combines with J gene TRBJ2-3, with D possibly matching TRBD1 (6 bases). This clonotype was obtained from a man aged 18 to 29 in good health. CDR3 sequence reads: CASNQSRGDTQYF. In DNA form, the CDR3 reads TGCGCCAGCAACCAAAGCAGGGGAGATACGCAGTATTTT.